Following are 17 T cell receptor beta chains from one sample sequenced in a study of cytomegalovirus exposure and HLA in healthy donors. This PCR relied on a set of 60 Vbeta primers and 13 Jbeta primers. Sequencing was performed with immunoSEQ multiplex PCR; in TCRdb, only in-frame clones are kept and a portion is missing. The sample includes about 190,000 clones, roughly 80% of them seen just once. Sequenced: PBMCs. The source is a man in his fifties or sixties in good health and CMV-seronegative.

The rearrangement links TRBV9 to TRBJ1-2; weak D call: TRBD1 (5 bases). CDR1 is SGDLS and CDR2 is YYNGEE in the germline V gene. CDR3 length: 15 residues. V gave up 0 bases and J gave up 1 base, with 10 bases separating them. In nucleotides, the CDR3 is TGTGCCAGCAGCGTAGGCCCCCAGGGTAACTATGGCTACACCTTC. This gives the protein CASSVGPQGNYGYTF.

This chain joins TRBV9 and TRBJ1-6; 8 bases fit TRBD1. This CDR3 has 17 amino acids. The V gene's germline CDR1 is SGDLS and CDR2 YYNGEE. The trim removed 2 bases at V and 7 bases at J, leaving 11 bases unmatched. For the CDR3, the DNA is TGTGCCAGCAGCGTCTCGACAACAGGGGGTAACAATTCACCCCTCCACTTT. This encodes CASSVSTTGGNNSPLHF. The complete variable domain, with remaining parts taken from reference TRBV9 and TRBJ1-6, reads DSGVTQTPKHLITATGQRVTLRCSPRSGDLSVYWYQQSLDQGLQFLIQYYNGEERAKGNILERFSAQQFPDLHSELNLSSLELGDSALYFCASSVSTTGGNNSPLHFGNGTRLTVT.

The gene calls are TRBV7-9 and TRBJ2-5; D might be TRBD2 (5 bases). The germline V gene has CDR1 SEHNR and CDR2 FQNEAQ (reference sequence). This CDR3 region has 14 residues. V gave up 1 base and J gave up 4 bases, with 10 bases separating them. CDR3 in amino acids: CASSLDLGRETQYF. CDR3 coding DNA: TGTGCCAGCAGCTTAGACCTTGGGAGAGAGACCCAGTACTTC.

In this sample, this clone turned up a few times. The chain joins TRBV6-6 to TRBJ2-7; TRBD1 agrees at 11 bases. The CDR3 totals 15 residues. Germline V gene data show CDR1 as MNHNY and CDR2 as SVGAGI (reference sequence). The V gene end was trimmed by 6 bases and the J gene end by 3 bases; junction bases not matched to a gene: 7. CDR3 region: CASRESGTGGYEQYF. The CDR3 region has the DNA TGTGCCAGCAGAGAATCCGGGACAGGGGGCTACGAGCAGTACTTC.

The rearrangement links TRBV9 to TRBJ2-5, with D unclear. With the DNA end fitting TRBJ2-7 better, the J assignment may be wrong. The CDR3 runs 14 residues. CDR1 and CDR2 (germline): SGDLS, YYNGEE. The CDR3 loop reads CASSPRLSSYEQYF. CDR3 bases: TGTGCCAGCAGCCCCCGGTTGAGCTCCTACGAGCAGTACTTC.

The chain has TRBV9 and TRBJ2-3; D may be TRBD2 (6 bases). The CDR3 is 13 residues long. Germline CDR1 reads SGDLS; CDR2 reads YYNGEE. Trimming left V 5 bases short and J 1 base short, with 8 bases between. CDR3 in amino acids: CASSREGTDTQYF. As DNA, the CDR3 is TGTGCCAGCAGTAGGGAGGGCACAGATACGCAGTATTTT.

The rearrangement joins TRBV28 to TRBJ2-7; 9 bases align to TRBD2. The CDR3 is 17 residues long. Germline CDR1 MDHEN, CDR2 SYDVKM. The V gene end was trimmed by 7 bases and the J gene end by 2 bases; junction bases not matched to a gene: 15. In DNA form, the CDR3 reads TGTGCCAGCACCCTAAGTACTAGCGGGCCCTCCGCCTACGAGCAGTACTTC. Translated, it gives CASTLSTSGPSAYEQYF.

The V call is TRBV5-6, the J call TRBJ1-4, with 7 nucleotides matching TRBD1. Germline V gene data show CDR1 as SGHDT and CDR2 as YYEEEE. The CDR3 has 14 residues. Trimming cost V 4 bases and J 6 bases; bases outside gene matches: 6. CDR3 loop: CASSEGQVDEKLFF. The DNA for the CDR3 is TGTGCCAGCAGCGAAGGACAGGTCGATGAAAAACTGTTTTTT.

This chain links TRBV7-2 with TRBJ1-3; TRBD1 is a possible D gene (5 bases). Trimming took off 1 base at V and 4 bases at J, with 17 bases between the two ends. This CDR3 contains 17 residues. CDR1 SGHTA and CDR2 FQGNSA come from the germline V gene. As DNA, the CDR3 is TGTGCCAGCAGCTTAGAGTTCCCCAGGGTAAGGGGAAACACCATATATTTT. Protein: CASSLEFPRVRGNTIYF.

This clone was seen once. J is TRBJ2-6 and V is TRBV4-2; 7 bases match TRBD1. CDR3 length: 18 residues. Unmatched junction bases numbered 13, after V lost 8 bases and J lost 0 bases. CDR1 is LGHNA, CDR2 YNFKEQ, per germline. The CDR3 loop reads CASAPQGWVSSGANVLTF. The CDR3 bases are TGTGCCAGCGCACCACAGGGGTGGGTAAGCTCTGGGGCCAACGTCCTGACTTTC.

Concerning this clone itself: This CDR3 is also generated by other DNA sequences in the sample. The V gene is TRBV4-3, the J gene TRBJ1-1, with TRBD1 identical over 8 bases. This CDR3 spans 16 amino acids. CDR1 LGHNA and CDR2 YSLEER come from the germline V gene. V was clipped by 3 bases and J by 1 base; unmatched bases: 7. The CDR3 nucleotides read TGCGCCAGCAGCCAGGAACTCGGGACAGGGAACACTGAAGCTTTCTTT. Encoded protein: CASSQELGTGNTEAFF.

V is TRBV5-1 and J is TRBJ2-3; tentative D call: TRBD1 (6 bases). The CDR3 length is 14 residues. Between the trimmed V and J ends, which lost 4 bases and 4 bases, there was a span of 13 bases. Germline V gene sequence: CDR1 SGHRS, CDR2 YFSETQ. The CDR3 spells CASSTTGIPDTQYF. CDR3 nucleotide sequence: TGCGCCAGCAGCACTACAGGGATCCCAGATACGCAGTATTTT.

The chain has TRBV15 and TRBJ2-1; 8 nucleotides line up with TRBD1. Germline lookup yields CDR1 LNHNV and CDR2 YYDKDF (reference sequence). The CDR3 runs 15 residues. The V segment lost 1 base and the J segment 4 bases; nucleotides outside the gene matches: 3. The CDR3 bases are TGTGCCACCAGCAGAGTTGGACAGGGATACAATGAGCAGTTCTTC. Translation gives CATSRVGQGYNEQFF.

The CDR3 spells CASSPQASGNTIYF. The CDR3 DNA is TGTGCCAGTAGTCCCCAGGCCTCTGGAAACACCATATATTTT. The V and J genes are TRBV19 and TRBJ1-3; D is undetermined. The CDR3 covers 14 residues. Germline V CDR1 and CDR2: LNHDA, SQIVND (reference sequence). The V and J ends lost 5 bases and 0 bases respectively, with 8 bases between them.

There are a few counts of this clone. CDR3 DNA: TGTGCCAGCAGCTACGGACAGGGGAATCGCGAGCAGTACTTC. It codes for CASSYGQGNREQYF. This chain uses TRBV5-4 with TRBJ2-7, with TRBD1 matching 9 bases. The CDR3 extends over 14 amino acids. CDR1 SGHNT and CDR2 YYREEE come from the germline V gene (reference sequence). With 3 bases clipped from V and 6 bases from J, the junction kept 7 bases outside the gene matches.

The rearrangement links TRBV9 to TRBJ2-1, with D tentatively TRBD1 (5 bases). CDR3 length: 14 residues. Trimming pared 3 bases from V and 0 bases from J, leaving 7 bases between. Germline V gives CDR1 SGDLS, CDR2 YYNGEE. CDR3 in amino acids: CASSGGLSYNEQFF. The CDR3 DNA reads TGTGCCAGCAGCGGGGGCCTCTCCTACAATGAGCAGTTCTTC.

The gene calls are TRBV25-1 and TRBJ1-6; D gene uncertain. Germline values: CDR1 MGHDK, CDR2 SYGVNS. Trimming took 5 bases from V and 0 from J, leaving 5 bases between them. The CDR3 length is 14 residues. The CDR3 region is CASSSSSYNSPLHF. CDR3 coding DNA: TGTGCCAGCAGTTCGAGCTCCTATAATTCACCCCTCCACTTT.